One and the same sample provided the 31 T cell receptor beta chains below, sequenced in a study of blood T cells in healthy people across ages (dated by TCRdb to between 2014 and 2017). Libraries were built with 5' RACE. The sequencing machine was an Illumina HiSeq 2500. The second PCR ran for about 7 to 11 cycles and used a J-beta primer mix along with a sample-barcoded 5' primer. The public reads were run again by TCRdb, first through fastp at Q25 and then through MiXCR, and only productive beta chains were kept. Entries are consolidated by CDR3 protein sequence, retaining the most common genes and DNA. The sample table shows over a million distinct CDR3 sequences, and over 35% are seen once. The ten largest make up 18% of the sample. The sequenced material came from blood. The receptor set was obtained from a woman aged 55-70 years in good health.

This clonotype was counted a few times. It may be a read error: a sequence one base away is much more abundant. This sequence joins TRBV12-3 or TRBV12-4 and TRBJ2-1, with D perhaps matching TRBD1 or TRBD2 (5 bases each). The CDR3 sequence is 13 residues long. CDR3 loop: CASKDSTDNERFF. CDR3 DNA sequence: TGTGCCAGCAAGGACTCGACAGACAATGAGCGGTTCTTC.

V usage is TRBV20-1 and J usage is TRBJ2-1; 9 bases agree with TRBD1. The CDR3 is 12 amino acids. V shed 6 bases, J shed 10 bases, and the junction held 7 bases outside the gene matches. Looked up from germline, CDR1 is DFQATT and CDR2 is SNEGSKA (reference sequence). This CDR3 is CSAPGTGKEQFF. The CDR3 nucleotides are TGCAGTGCGCCCGGGACAGGGAAGGAGCAGTTCTTC.

This clonotype showed up just a few times. The rearrangement joins TRBV9 to TRBJ2-1; no reliable D call. Between the trimmed V and J ends, which lost 6 bases and 10 bases, there was a span of 17 bases. The CDR3 spans 13 residues. Per germline, CDR1 SGDLS and CDR2 YYNGEE. CDR3 loop: CASTGPAHGEQFF. Written as DNA, the CDR3 is TGTGCCAGCACAGGTCCCGCGCATGGGGAGCAGTTCTTC.

The sample holds a few counts of this clonotype. The rearrangement links TRBV7-9 to TRBJ2-4; 7 bases map to TRBD1. The J call may be mistaken, given a closer DNA end match to TRBJ2-5. From germline, CDR1 is SEHNR and CDR2 FQNEAQ (reference sequence). CDR3 size: 14 residues. In DNA form, the CDR3 reads TGTGCCAGCAGCTGGGACAGAAACCAAGAGACCCAGTACTTC. It translates to CASSWDRNQETQYF.

The chain couples TRBV20-1 to TRBJ1-1, with unresolved D. The CDR3 contains 14 residues. With 6 bases removed from V and 3 bases from J, the gap between germline ends came to 17 bases. CDR1 is DFQATT, CDR2 SNEGSKA, per germline (reference sequence). The CDR3 coding sequence is TGCAGTGCCCAAACGCCGGGGAATGACACTGAAGCTTTCTTT. It specifies CSAQTPGNDTEAFF.

This clonotype was picked up a small number of times. V usage is TRBV20-1 and J usage is TRBJ2-1; 9 bases agree with TRBD2. There are 14 residues in the CDR3. Unmatched junction bases numbered 2, after V lost 1 base and J lost 4 bases. Germline V gives CDR1 DFQATT, CDR2 SNEGSKA (reference sequence). In DNA form, the CDR3 reads TGCAGTGCTAGAGTAACTAGCGGGTACAATGAGCAGTTCTTC. It yields the protein CSARVTSGYNEQFF.

V usage is TRBV4-2 and J usage is TRBJ2-2; a possible D gene is TRBD2 (5 bases). The CDR3 loop spans 19 amino acids. The germline CDR1 and CDR2 sequences are LGHNA and YNFKEQ. V was cut by 1 base and J by 6 bases, with 24 bases left in between. CDR3 protein: CASSQVQRQSMVGAGELFF. Here the CDR3 DNA reads TGTGCCAGCAGCCAAGTCCAGCGGCAAAGCATGGTTGGTGCCGGGGAGCTGTTTTTT.

The chain employs TRBV6-2 or TRBV6-3 and TRBJ2-2; TRBD2 agrees at 10 bases. After removal of 4 bases from V and 6 bases from J, the junction contained 8 bases not matched to a gene. Germline CDR1 MNHEY, CDR2 SVGEGT. There are 16 residues in the CDR3. The CDR3 sequence: CASSWGQTSGSGELFF. The CDR3, as DNA: TGTGCCAGCAGTTGGGGCCAGACTAGCGGGTCCGGGGAGCTGTTTTTT.

The CDR3 nucleotides are TGTGCCAGCAGTGAGAGCCCCTCGGGGGACCCTAGCGGGAGGACTATTGGGGAGACCCAGTACTTC. It is translated as CASSESPSGDPSGRTIGETQYF. The V gene is TRBV2, the J gene TRBJ2-5, with 11 bases matching TRBD2. Germline V gene lookup returns CDR1 SNHLY and CDR2 FYNNEI. The CDR3 consists of 22 residues. With 3 bases clipped from V and 5 bases from J, the junction kept 26 bases outside the gene matches.

The gene calls are TRBV6-5 and TRBJ2-1; D is uncertain. The CDR3 loop spans 14 amino acids. The V gene's germline CDR1 is MNHEY and CDR2 SVGAGI. V lost 2 bases to trimming and J lost 5 bases, with 10 bases between them. The CDR3 region has the DNA TGTGCCAGCAGTTACCGCCGGCCGGACAATGAGCAGTTCTTC. This codes for CASSYRRPDNEQFF.

This clonotype was detected a few times. The genes are TRBV9 and TRBJ2-5; D is perhaps TRBD2 (6 bases). CDR3 length: 15 amino acids. Deletions cut 1 base from V and 5 bases from J, with 15 bases between. Germline V CDR1 and CDR2: SGDLS, YYNGEE. Here the CDR3 reads CASSVTSSVGETQYF. CDR3 nucleotides: TGTGCCAGCAGCGTAACGTCTAGCGTTGGGGAGACCCAGTACTTC.

This clonotype has more than one count but fewer than ten. The J gene is TRBJ2-7, the V gene TRBV9, with a weak D call TRBD1 (5 bases). With 3 bases removed from V and 3 bases from J, the gap between germline ends came to 13 bases. Germline V gene data show CDR1 as SGDLS and CDR2 as YYNGEE. The CDR3 is 14 residues long. The CDR3 loop reads CASSAGRASYEQYF. The DNA for the CDR3 is TGTGCCAGCAGCGCCGGCAGGGCTAGCTACGAGCAGTACTTC.

V and J are TRBV30 and TRBJ2-1, with D uncertain. Trimming took off 1 base at V and 5 bases at J, with 3 bases between the two ends. Germline V gives CDR1 GTSNPN, CDR2 SVGIG (reference sequence). This CDR3 region has 11 residues. Written as DNA, the CDR3 is TGTGCCTGGAGTGGAAACAATGAGCAGTTCTTC. This encodes CAWSGNNEQFF.

The chain couples TRBV5-1 to TRBJ2-5; a possible D gene is TRBD1 (5 bases). Germline-derived CDR1 and CDR2 are SGHRS and YFSETQ. Trimming cost V 6 bases and J 2 bases, with 11 bases left between them. The CDR3 has 13 residues. CDR3 residues: CASTRQTQETQYF. CDR3 nucleotides: TGCGCCAGCACCCGACAGACACAAGAGACCCAGTACTTC.

The V and J genes are TRBV10-2 and TRBJ1-1, with 8 nucleotides matching TRBD1. Germline V gene data show CDR1 as WSHSY and CDR2 as SAAADI. This CDR3 spans 17 amino acids. V lost 8 bases to trimming and J lost 3 bases; unmatched junction nucleotides: 17. Here the CDR3 reads CASRRPMAQGADTEAFF. The CDR3 DNA follows: TGCGCCAGCCGGCGACCGATGGCTCAGGGGGCTGACACTGAAGCTTTCTTT.

The chain uses TRBV4-1 and TRBJ2-7; no reliable D call. V dropped 3 bases and J dropped 5 bases, with 17 bases sitting between them. CDR1 is MGHRA, CDR2 YSYEKL, per germline. The CDR3 sequence is 15 residues long. CDR3 DNA: TGCGCCAGCAGCCACCCTCCAGCGAATTTCGACGAGCAGTACTTC. Translation: CASSHPPANFDEQYF.

This clonotype was seen only a few times. The chain combines TRBV12-3 or TRBV12-4 with TRBJ2-5; D might be TRBD2 (5 bases). The J call may be wrong; the DNA end is better matched by TRBJ2-7. The CDR3 extends over 13 amino acids. The CDR3 bases are TGTGCCAGCAGTCGGATTAGAGGGTACGAGCAGTACTTC. Translating gives CASSRIRGYEQYF.

This chain joins TRBV10-2 and TRBJ2-1; D is undetermined. V dropped 0 bases and J dropped 8 bases, with 5 bases sitting between them. Germline V gene sequence: CDR1 WSHSY, CDR2 SAAADI. The length of the CDR3 is 12 residues. Here the CDR3 reads CASSESGDEQFF. The CDR3 DNA sequence: TGCGCCAGCAGTGAGTCGGGTGATGAGCAGTTCTTC.

V gene TRBV11-2 combines with J gene TRBJ1-1, with D uncertain. Germline CDR1 is SGHAT and CDR2 is FQNNGV. The CDR3 is 13 amino acids. V was pared by 0 bases and J by 6 bases, with 8 bases between. The CDR3 reads CASSLESFSEAFF. DNA for the CDR3: TGTGCCAGCAGCTTAGAAAGTTTTTCTGAAGCTTTCTTT.

The CDR3 DNA is TGTGCCAGCAGTTTATGGGGGACTAGCCCCGCCCAAGAGACCCAGTACTTC. Amino acids: CASSLWGTSPAQETQYF. The chain carries TRBV28 and TRBJ2-5; TRBD2 matches 9 bases. V trimming: 0 bases; J trimming: 1 base; junction bases outside the gene matches: 6. The germline CDR1 and CDR2 sequences are MDHEN and SYDVKM. This CDR3 has 17 residues.

This clonotype has just a few counts. The junction and the germline gene differ at one end; a read error may be behind it. The gene calls are TRBV5-1 and TRBJ2-7; a possible D gene is TRBD2 (6 bases). The CDR3 loop spans 13 amino acids. The germline V gene encodes CDR1 SGHRS and CDR2 YFSETQ. The CDR3 sequence: CASTFRDSNEQYF. Written as DNA, the CDR3 is TGCGCCAGCACCTTCAGGGACTCCAACGAGCAGTACTTC.

This chain links TRBV27 with TRBJ2-7; 7 bases agree with TRBD2. The CDR3 spans 16 residues. Germline V gives CDR1 MNHEY, CDR2 SMNVEV (reference sequence). The trim removed 5 bases at V and 4 bases at J, leaving 14 bases unmatched. The CDR3 loop is CASSAPGGRPRYEQYF. In DNA form, the CDR3 reads TGTGCCAGCAGTGCTCCGGGAGGCAGGCCCCGTTACGAGCAGTACTTC.

CDR3 loop: CASRILAGGSLTDTQYF. The DNA for the CDR3 is TGCGCCAGCAGAATACTAGCGGGAGGCTCCCTCACAGATACGCAGTATTTT. V is TRBV4-1 and J is TRBJ2-3; TRBD2 matches at 12 bases. Germline CDR1 reads MGHRA; CDR2 reads YSYEKL. The CDR3 runs to 17 residues. The J segment lost 2 bases and the V segment lost 6 bases, leaving 9 bases of the junction unmatched.

This clonotype has only a few counts. The CDR3, as DNA: TGTGCCTGGAGTCGGAACATACAAAACATTCAGTACTTC. Residues: CAWSRNIQNIQYF. This chain uses TRBV30 with TRBJ2-4; D remains unclear. V was clipped by 2 bases and J by 5 bases, with 10 bases between them. CDR3 length: 13 residues. Germline loops: CDR1 GTSNPN, CDR2 SVGIG (reference sequence).

This clonotype showed up just a few times. This sequence joins TRBV29-1 and TRBJ1-2; 9 bases fit TRBD1. Per germline, CDR1 SQVTM and CDR2 ANQGSEA. V dropped 7 bases and J dropped 6; count of bases not matched to a gene: 9. This CDR3 is 13 amino acids long. The CDR3 loop reads CSATGTGRDGYTF. CDR3 nucleotides: TGCAGCGCCACCGGGACAGGGAGGGATGGCTACACCTTC.

CDR3 loop: CASRNAGVRGNEKLFF. In nucleotides, the CDR3 is TGTGCCAGCCGAAACGCCGGGGTTCGGGGAAATGAAAAACTGTTTTTT. V usage is TRBV7-9 and J usage is TRBJ1-4; no definite D call. The germline gives CDR1 SEHNR, CDR2 FQNEAQ (reference sequence). Deletions cut 8 bases from V and 5 bases from J, with 21 bases between. The CDR3 is made up of 16 amino acids.

The rearrangement links TRBV15 to TRBJ2-7; possibly TRBD1 for D (6 bases). The germline gives CDR1 LNHNV, CDR2 YYDKDF (reference sequence). This CDR3 has 15 amino acids. Trimming stripped 3 bases from V and 3 bases from J, with 15 bases between. The CDR3 bases are TGTGCCACCAGCAGGGTATTAGGACAGCGCTACGAGCAGTACTTC. Its protein is CATSRVLGQRYEQYF.

With regard to this clonotype: It may be a read error: a sequence one base away is much more abundant. The chain is built from TRBV28 and TRBJ2-7; maybe TRBD1 (6 bases). CDR3 length equals 16 residues. CDR1 and CDR2 (germline): MDHEN, SYDVKM. Trimming removed 5 bases from V and 5 bases from J, with 22 bases in between. CDR3 residues: CASSPRTAMGRDEQYF. CDR3 DNA: TGTGCCAGCAGTCCACGGACAGCGATGGGCCGTGACGAGCAGTACTTC.

The V and J genes are TRBV12-3 or TRBV12-4 and TRBJ2-1; 7 bases are a match to TRBD2. The J call may be mistaken, given a closer DNA end match to TRBJ2-7. This CDR3 is 14 amino acids long. CDR3 in DNA: TGTGCCAGCAGTTTTGGGGGACTACTTAATGAGCAGTACTTC. Encoded protein: CASSFGGLLNEQYF.

A single count supports this clonotype. The rearrangement links TRBV3-1 to TRBJ2-1, with TRBD1 identical over 10 bases. The V gene's germline CDR1 is LGHDT and CDR2 YNNKEL (reference sequence). This CDR3 contains 16 residues. V lost 4 bases and J lost 8; bases outside the gene matches: 11. The CDR3 DNA follows: TGTGCCAGCAGCCCTTCCCCGGGACAGGGGAGCGATGAGCAGTTCTTC. Its translation is CASSPSPGQGSDEQFF.

This clonotype was counted only a few times. The chain recombines TRBV7-2 with TRBJ2-5; weak D call: TRBD2 (5 bases). Germline CDR1 and CDR2: SGHTA and FQGNSA. This CDR3 contains 13 residues. Trimming shortened V by 1 base and J by 11 bases, and 14 bases separated the two germline ends. The CDR3 protein is CASSLVLAIAQYF. CDR3 coding DNA: TGTGCCAGCAGCTTAGTGCTGGCGATAGCGCAGTACTTC.